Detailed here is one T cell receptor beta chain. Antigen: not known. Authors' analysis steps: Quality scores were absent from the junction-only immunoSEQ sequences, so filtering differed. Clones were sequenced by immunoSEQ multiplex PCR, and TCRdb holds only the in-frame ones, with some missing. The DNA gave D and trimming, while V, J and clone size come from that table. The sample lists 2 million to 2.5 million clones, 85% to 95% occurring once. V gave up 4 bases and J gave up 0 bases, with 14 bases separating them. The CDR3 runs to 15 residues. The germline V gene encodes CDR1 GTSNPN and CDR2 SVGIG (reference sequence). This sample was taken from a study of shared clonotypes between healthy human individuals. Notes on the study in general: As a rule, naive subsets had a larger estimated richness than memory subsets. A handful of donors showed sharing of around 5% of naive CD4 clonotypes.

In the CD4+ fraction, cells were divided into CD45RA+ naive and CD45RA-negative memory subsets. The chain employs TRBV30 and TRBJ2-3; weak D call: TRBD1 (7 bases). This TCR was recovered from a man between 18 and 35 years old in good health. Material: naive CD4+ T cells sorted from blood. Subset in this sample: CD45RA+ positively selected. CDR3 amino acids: CAWTRGLASTDTQYF. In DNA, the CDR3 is TGTGCCTGGACTAGGGGGCTAGCGAGCACAGATACGCAGTATTTT.